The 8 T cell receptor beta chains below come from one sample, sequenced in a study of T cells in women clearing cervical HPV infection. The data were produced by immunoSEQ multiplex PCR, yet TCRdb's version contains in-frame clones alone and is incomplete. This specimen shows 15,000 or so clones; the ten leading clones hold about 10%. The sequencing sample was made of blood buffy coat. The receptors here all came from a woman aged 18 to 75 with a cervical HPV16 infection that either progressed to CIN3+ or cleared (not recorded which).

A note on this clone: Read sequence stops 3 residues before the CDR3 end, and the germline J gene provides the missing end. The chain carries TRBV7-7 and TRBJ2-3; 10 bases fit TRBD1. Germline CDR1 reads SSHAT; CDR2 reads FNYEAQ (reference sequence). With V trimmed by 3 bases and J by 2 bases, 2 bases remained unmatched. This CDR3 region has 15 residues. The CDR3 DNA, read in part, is TGTGCCAGCAGCTTGGGGACAGGGGCCACAGATACG. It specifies CASSLGTGATDT. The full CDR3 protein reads CASSLGTGATDTQYF.

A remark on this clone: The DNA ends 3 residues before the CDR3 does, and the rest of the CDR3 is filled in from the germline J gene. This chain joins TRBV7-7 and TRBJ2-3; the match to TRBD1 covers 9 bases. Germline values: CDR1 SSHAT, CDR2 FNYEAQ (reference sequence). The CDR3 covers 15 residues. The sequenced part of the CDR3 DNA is TGTGCCAGCAGCTTACTACAGGGGGCCGGGGAGACG. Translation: CASSLLQGAGET. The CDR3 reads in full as CASSLLQGAGETQYF. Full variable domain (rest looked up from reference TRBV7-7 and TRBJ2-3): GAGVSQSPRYKVTKRGQDVTLRCDPISSHATLYWYQQALGQGPEFLTYFNYEAQPDKSGLPSDRFSAERPEGSISTLTIQRTEQRDSAMYRCASSLLQGAGETQYFGPGTRLTVL.

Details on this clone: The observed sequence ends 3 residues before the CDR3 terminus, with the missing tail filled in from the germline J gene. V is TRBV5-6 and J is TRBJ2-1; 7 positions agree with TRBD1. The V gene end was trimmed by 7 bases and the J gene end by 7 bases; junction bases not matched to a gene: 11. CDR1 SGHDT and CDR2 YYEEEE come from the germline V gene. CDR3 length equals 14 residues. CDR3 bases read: TGTGCCAGCGGCAGGGGGAGACTACGGAATGAG. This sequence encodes CASGRGRLRNE. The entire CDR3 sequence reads CASGRGRLRNEQFF. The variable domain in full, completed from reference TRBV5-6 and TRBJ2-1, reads DAGVTQSPTHLIKTRGQQVTLRCSPKSGHDTVSWYQQALGQGPQFIFQYYEEEERQRGNFPDRFSGHQFPNYSSELNVNALLLGDSALYLCASGRGRLRNEQFFGPGTRLTVL.

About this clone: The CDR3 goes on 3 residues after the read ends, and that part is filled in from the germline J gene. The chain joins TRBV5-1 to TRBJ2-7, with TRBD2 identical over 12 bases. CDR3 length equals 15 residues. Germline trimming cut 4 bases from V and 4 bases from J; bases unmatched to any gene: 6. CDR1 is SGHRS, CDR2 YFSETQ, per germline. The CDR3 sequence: CASSPSGREFYEQYF. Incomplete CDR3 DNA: TGCGCCAGCAGCCCTAGCGGGAGGGAATTTTACGAG.

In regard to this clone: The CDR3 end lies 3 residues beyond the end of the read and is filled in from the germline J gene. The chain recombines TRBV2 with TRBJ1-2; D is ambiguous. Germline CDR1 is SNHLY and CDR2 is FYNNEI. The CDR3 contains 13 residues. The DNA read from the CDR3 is TGTGCCAGCAGTGATACTCTAGCCCCTACG. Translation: CASSDTLAPT. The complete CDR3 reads CASSDTLAPTYTF.

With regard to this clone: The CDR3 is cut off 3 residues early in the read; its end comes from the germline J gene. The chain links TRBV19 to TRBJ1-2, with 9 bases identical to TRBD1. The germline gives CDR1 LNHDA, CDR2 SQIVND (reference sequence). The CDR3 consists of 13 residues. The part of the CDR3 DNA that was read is TGTGCCAGTAGAAGGACAGGGGACTACGAC. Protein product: CASRRTGDYD. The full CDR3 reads CASRRTGDYDYTF.

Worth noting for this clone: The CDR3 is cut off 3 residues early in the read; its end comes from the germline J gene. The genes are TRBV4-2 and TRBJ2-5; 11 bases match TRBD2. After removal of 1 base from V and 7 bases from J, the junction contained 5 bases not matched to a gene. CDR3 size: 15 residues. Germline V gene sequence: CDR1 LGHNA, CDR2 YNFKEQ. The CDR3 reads CASSQGTSGFLTQYF. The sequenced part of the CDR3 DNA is TGTGCCAGCAGCCAAGGGACTAGCGGGTTTCTGACC.

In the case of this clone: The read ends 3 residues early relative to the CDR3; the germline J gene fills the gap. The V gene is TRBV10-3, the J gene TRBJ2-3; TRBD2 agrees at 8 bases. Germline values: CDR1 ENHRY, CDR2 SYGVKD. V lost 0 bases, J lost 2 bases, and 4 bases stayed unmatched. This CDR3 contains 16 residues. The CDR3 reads CAISESWREVTDTQYF. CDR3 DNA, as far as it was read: TGTGCCATCAGTGAGTCCTGGCGGGAGGTCACAGATACG.